The 8 T cell receptor beta chains reported below all come from one sample, sequenced in a study of radiation and T cells in renal cell carcinoma. Treatment here: treatment-naive control, cytoreductive nephrectomy. Sequencing used immunoSEQ multiplex PCR; TCRdb keeps in-frame clones, though not all of them. The sample contains about 15,000 clones, roughly 58% of which appear only once. Specimen: tumor tissue, collected from a patient whose treatment was nephrectomy without radiotherapy. These receptors came from a man aged 60 to 69 with renal cell carcinoma.

Relative to its sample, this clone is medium-sized. V and J are TRBV7-9 and TRBJ2-7; D not resolved. The CDR3 has 13 residues. The germline CDR1 and CDR2 sequences are SEHNR and FQNEAQ (reference sequence). Trimming pared 7 bases from V and 1 base from J, leaving 11 bases between. The CDR3 DNA reads as TGTGCCAGCATGGACGGATTATCCTACGAGCAGTACTTC. Translation gives CASMDGLSYEQYF.

The genes are TRBV7-9 and TRBJ2-3; D remains unclear. Trimming removed 1 base at V and 2 bases at J, with 13 bases between. Germline CDR1 and CDR2: SEHNR and FQNEAQ (reference sequence). The CDR3 totals 16 residues. CDR3 sequence reads: CASSLVVNPDTDTQYF. CDR3 bases: TGTGCCAGCAGCTTAGTGGTCAATCCAGACACAGATACGCAGTATTTT.

This clone is deemed medium-sized. The V and J genes are TRBV6-1 and TRBJ1-5; weak D call: TRBD1 (5 bases). V was shortened by 3 bases and J by 0 bases, with 9 bases between the two germline ends. The CDR3 is 15 residues long. Per the germline V gene, CDR1 is MNHNS and CDR2 is SASEGT. The CDR3 is CASSDWGGSNQPQHF. The DNA for the CDR3 is TGTGCCAGCAGTGATTGGGGGGGTAGCAATCAGCCCCAGCATTTT.

This clone was observed a few times. This chain uses TRBV28 with TRBJ1-5; D remains unclear. Trimming removed 2 bases at V and 6 bases at J, with 5 bases between. This CDR3 has 12 amino acids. Germline values: CDR1 MDHEN, CDR2 SYDVKM. The CDR3 coding sequence is TGTGCCAGCAGTTTACAAAGTCAGCCCCAGCATTTT. Protein product: CASSLQSQPQHF. Full variable domain (remainder filled in from reference TRBV28 and TRBJ1-5): DVKVTQSSRYLVKRTGEKVFLECVQDMDHENMFWYRQDPGLGLRLIYFSYDVKMKEKGDIPEGYSVSREKKERFSLILESASTNQTSMYLCASSLQSQPQHFGDGTRLSIL.

This clone turned up a few times. The rearrangement links TRBV4-1 to TRBJ2-7, with TRBD2 matching over 13 bases. Germline CDR1 is MGHRA and CDR2 is YSYEKL. Trimming at V came to 2 bases and at J to 2 bases, leaving 6 bases not matched to a gene. The CDR3 loop spans 17 amino acids. Here the CDR3 DNA reads TGCGCCAGCAGCCAACCGGGGACTAGCGGGAATACCTACGAGCAGTACTTC. Translating gives CASSQPGTSGNTYEQYF.

This chain uses TRBV5-1 with TRBJ2-4, with 10 bases matching TRBD1. CDR1 and CDR2 (germline): SGHRS, YFSETQ. The CDR3 is 14 residues long. V dropped 4 bases and J dropped 7; count of bases not matched to a gene: 5. CDR3 sequence: CASSAGQGSNIQYF. The DNA of the CDR3 is TGCGCCAGCAGCGCGGGACAGGGGTCGAACATTCAGTACTTC.

The gene calls are TRBV5-5 and TRBJ1-2, with TRBD1 matching over 10 bases. V trimming: 4 bases; J trimming: 8 bases; junction bases outside the gene matches: 5. Germline loops: CDR1 SGHKS, CDR2 YYEKEE (reference sequence). The CDR3 sequence is 13 residues long. For the CDR3, the DNA is TGTGCCAGCAGCCCGGACAGGGGGTGGGGCTACACCTTC. Protein sequence: CASSPDRGWGYTF.

The chain combines TRBV6-6 with TRBJ1-2, with unresolved D. The CDR3 has 15 residues. With 0 bases removed from V and 0 bases from J, the gap between germline ends came to 8 bases. CDR1 is MNHNY and CDR2 is SVGAGI in the germline V gene (reference sequence). Here the CDR3 DNA reads TGTGCCAGCAGTTACTCGCGGACGGCTAACTATGGCTACACCTTC. Encoded protein: CASSYSRTANYGYTF.